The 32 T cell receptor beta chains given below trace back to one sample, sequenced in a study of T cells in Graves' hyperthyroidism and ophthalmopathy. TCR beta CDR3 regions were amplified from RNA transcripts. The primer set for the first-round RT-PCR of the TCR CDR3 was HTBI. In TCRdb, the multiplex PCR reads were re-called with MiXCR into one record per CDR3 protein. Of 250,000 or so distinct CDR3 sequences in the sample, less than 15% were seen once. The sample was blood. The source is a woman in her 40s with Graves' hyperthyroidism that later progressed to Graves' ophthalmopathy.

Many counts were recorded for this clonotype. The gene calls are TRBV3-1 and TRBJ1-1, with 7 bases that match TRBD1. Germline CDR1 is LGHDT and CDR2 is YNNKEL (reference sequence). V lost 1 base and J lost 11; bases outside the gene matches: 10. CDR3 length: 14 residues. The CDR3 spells CASSQATGSPWAFF. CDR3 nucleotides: TGTGCCAGCAGCCAAGCGACAGGGTCCCCTTGGGCTTTCTTT. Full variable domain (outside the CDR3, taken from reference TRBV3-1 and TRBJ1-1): DTAVSQTPKYLVTQMGNDKSIKCEQNLGHDTMYWYKQDSKKFLKIMFSYNNKELIINETVPNRFSPKSPDKAHLNLHINSLELGDSAVYFCASSQATGSPWAFFGQGTRLTVV.

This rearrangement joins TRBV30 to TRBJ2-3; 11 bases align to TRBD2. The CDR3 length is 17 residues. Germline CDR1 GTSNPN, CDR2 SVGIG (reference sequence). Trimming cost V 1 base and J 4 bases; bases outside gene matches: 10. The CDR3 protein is CAWSAQDSGRAPDTQYF. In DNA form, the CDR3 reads TGTGCCTGGAGTGCGCAGGATAGCGGGAGGGCACCAGATACGCAGTATTTT.

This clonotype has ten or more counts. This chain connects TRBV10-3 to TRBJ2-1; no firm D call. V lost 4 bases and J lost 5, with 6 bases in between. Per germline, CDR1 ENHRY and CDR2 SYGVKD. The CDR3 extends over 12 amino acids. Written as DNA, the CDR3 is TGTGCCATCAGTGCAGGAAACAATGAGCAGTTCTTC. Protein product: CAISAGNNEQFF.

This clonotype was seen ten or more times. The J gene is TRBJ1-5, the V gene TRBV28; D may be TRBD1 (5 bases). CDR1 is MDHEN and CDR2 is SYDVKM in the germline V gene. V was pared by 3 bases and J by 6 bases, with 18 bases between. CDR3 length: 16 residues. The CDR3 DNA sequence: TGTGCCAGCAGTTTTTCCCTTTGGGGGGGGAGTCAGCCCCAGCATTTT. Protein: CASSFSLWGGSQPQHF.

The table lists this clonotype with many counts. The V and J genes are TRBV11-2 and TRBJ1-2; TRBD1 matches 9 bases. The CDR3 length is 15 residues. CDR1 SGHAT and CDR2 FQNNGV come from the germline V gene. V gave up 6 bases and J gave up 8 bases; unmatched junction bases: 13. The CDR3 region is CASRRTGTGIYGYTF. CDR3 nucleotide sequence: TGTGCCAGCAGACGCACCGGGACAGGGATCTACGGCTACACCTTC.

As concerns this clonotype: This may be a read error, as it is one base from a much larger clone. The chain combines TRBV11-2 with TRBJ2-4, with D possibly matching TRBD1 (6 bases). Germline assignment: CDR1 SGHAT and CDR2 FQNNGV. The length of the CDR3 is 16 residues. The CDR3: CASSSNPQGIKNIQCF. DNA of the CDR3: TGTGCCAGCAGCTCCAATCCACAGGGTATAAAAAACATTCAGTGCTTC.

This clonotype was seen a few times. The CDR3 sequence is CASRIDNYGYTF. The CDR3 DNA is TGTGCCAGCAGGATAGACAACTATGGCTACACCTTC. V usage is TRBV6-1 and J usage is TRBJ1-2; no reliable D call. V gave up 6 bases and J gave up 2 bases, with 7 bases separating them. CDR3 length: 12 residues. Germline values: CDR1 MNHNS, CDR2 SASEGT.

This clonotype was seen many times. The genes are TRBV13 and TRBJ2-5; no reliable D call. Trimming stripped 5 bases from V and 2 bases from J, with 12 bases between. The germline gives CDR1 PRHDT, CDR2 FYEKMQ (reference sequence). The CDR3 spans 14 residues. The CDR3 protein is CASSIFGFQETQYF. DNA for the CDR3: TGTGCCAGCAGCATCTTCGGTTTTCAAGAGACCCAGTACTTC. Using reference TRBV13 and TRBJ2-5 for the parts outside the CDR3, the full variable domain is AAGVIQSPRHLIKEKRETATLKCYPIPRHDTVYWYQQGPGQDPQFLISFYEKMQSDKGSIPDRFSAQQFSDYHSELNMSSLELGDSALYFCASSIFGFQETQYFGPGTRLLVL.

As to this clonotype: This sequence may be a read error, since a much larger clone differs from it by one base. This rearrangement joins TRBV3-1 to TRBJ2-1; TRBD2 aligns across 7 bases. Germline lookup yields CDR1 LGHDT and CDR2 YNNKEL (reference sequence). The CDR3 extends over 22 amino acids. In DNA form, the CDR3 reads TGTGCCAGCTGCCAAGTAGCCCTAGGGCGGGAGATGGTGAGCAAGACACACAATGAGCAGTTCTTC. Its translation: CASCQVALGREMVSKTHNEQFF.

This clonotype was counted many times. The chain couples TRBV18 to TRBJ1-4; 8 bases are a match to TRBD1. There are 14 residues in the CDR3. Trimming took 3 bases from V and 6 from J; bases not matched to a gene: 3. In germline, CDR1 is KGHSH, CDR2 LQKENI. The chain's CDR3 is CASSPRTGHEKLFF. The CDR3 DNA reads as TGTGCCAGCTCACCGCGGACAGGGCATGAAAAACTGTTTTTT.

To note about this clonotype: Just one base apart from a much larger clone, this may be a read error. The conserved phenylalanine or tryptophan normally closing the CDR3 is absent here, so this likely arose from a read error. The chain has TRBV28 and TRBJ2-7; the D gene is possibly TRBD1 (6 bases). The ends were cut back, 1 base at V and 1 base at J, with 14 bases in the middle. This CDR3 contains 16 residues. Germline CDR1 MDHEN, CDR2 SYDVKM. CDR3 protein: CASSLFTTGRSYEQYL. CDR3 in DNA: TGTGCCAGCAGTTTATTCACGACAGGAAGATCCTACGAGCAGTACCTC.

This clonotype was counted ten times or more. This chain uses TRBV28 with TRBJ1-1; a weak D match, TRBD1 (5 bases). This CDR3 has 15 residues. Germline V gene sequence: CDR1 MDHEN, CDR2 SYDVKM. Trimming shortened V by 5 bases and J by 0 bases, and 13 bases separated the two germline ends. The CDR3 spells CASSASQGVNTEAFF. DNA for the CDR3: TGTGCCAGCAGTGCATCCCAGGGTGTGAACACTGAAGCTTTCTTT.

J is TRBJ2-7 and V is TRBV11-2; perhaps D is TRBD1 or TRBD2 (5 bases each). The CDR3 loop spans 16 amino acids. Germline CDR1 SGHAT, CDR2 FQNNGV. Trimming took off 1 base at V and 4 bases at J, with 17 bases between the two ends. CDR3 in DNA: TGTGCCAGCAGCTTAGCCCCTGGTGGGGCGGGTTACGAGCAGTACTTC. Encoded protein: CASSLAPGGAGYEQYF.

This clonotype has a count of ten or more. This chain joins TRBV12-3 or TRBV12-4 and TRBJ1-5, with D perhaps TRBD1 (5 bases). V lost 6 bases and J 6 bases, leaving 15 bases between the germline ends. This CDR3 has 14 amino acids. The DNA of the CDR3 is TGTGCCAGCAGCCCGACCGGGGGGGGTCAGCCCCAGCATTTT. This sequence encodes CASSPTGGGQPQHF.

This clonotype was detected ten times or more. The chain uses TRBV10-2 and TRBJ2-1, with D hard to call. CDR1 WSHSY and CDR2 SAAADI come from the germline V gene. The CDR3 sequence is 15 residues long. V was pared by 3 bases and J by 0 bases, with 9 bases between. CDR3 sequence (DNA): TGCGCCAGCAGTGACGGTTATAGCTCCTACAATGAGCAGTTCTTC. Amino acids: CASSDGYSSYNEQFF.

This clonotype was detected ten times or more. The CDR3 DNA sequence: TGTGCCAGCAGCTTAGCAAGCTTCTGGGAGCAAACCTACGAGCAGTACTTC. Translating gives CASSLASFWEQTYEQYF. V is TRBV7-9 and J is TRBJ2-7, with D possibly TRBD2 on 5 matching bases. The CDR3 sequence is 17 residues long. Trimming took 0 bases from V and 2 from J, leaving 17 bases between them. The germline V gene encodes CDR1 SEHNR and CDR2 FQNEAQ (reference sequence).

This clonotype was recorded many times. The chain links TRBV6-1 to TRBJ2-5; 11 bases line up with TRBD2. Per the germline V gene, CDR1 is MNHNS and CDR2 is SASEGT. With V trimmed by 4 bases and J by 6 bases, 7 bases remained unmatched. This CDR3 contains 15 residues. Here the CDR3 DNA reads TGTGCCAGCAGTGGGCTAGCGGGAGGTCCCCAGACCCAGTACTTC. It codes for CASSGLAGGPQTQYF.

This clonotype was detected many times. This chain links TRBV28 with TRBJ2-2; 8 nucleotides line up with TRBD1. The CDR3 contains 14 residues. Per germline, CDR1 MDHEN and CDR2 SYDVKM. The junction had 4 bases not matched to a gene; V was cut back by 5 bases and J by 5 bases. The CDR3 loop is CASSLTGVTGELFF. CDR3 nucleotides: TGTGCCAGCAGTCTGACAGGGGTGACCGGGGAGCTGTTTTTT. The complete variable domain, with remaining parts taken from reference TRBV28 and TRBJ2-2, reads DVKVTQSSRYLVKRTGEKVFLECVQDMDHENMFWYRQDPGLGLRLIYFSYDVKMKEKGDIPEGYSVSREKKERFSLILESASTNQTSMYLCASSLTGVTGELFFGEGSRLTVL.

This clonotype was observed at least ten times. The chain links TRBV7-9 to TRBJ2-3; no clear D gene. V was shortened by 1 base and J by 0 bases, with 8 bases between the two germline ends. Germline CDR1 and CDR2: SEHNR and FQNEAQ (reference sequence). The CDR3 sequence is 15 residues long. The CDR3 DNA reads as TGTGCCAGCAGCTTAGTACGGCGTAGCACAGATACGCAGTATTTT. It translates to CASSLVRRSTDTQYF.

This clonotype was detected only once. The CDR3, as DNA: TGTGCCAGCAGCCAAGACGGGACAGGTCAAGAAAAACTGTTTTTT. Protein sequence: CASSQDGTGQEKLFF. The chain has TRBV3-1 and TRBJ1-4, with 8 bases fitting TRBD1. The V gene end was trimmed by 0 bases and the J gene end by 8 bases; junction bases not matched to a gene: 5. CDR3 length: 15 amino acids. The germline V gene encodes CDR1 LGHDT and CDR2 YNNKEL (reference sequence).

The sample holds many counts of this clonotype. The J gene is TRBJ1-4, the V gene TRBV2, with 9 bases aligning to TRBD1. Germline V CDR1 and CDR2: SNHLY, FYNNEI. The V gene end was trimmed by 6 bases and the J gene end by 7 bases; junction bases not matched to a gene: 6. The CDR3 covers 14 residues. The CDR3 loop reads CASRADRGVEKLFF. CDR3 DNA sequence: TGTGCCAGCAGAGCGGACAGGGGAGTTGAAAAACTGTTTTTT.

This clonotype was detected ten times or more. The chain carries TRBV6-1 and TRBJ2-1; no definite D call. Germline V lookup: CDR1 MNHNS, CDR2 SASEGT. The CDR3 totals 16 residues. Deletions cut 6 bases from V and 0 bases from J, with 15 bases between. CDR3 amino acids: CASRAAQGYSYNEQFF. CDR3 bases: TGTGCCAGCAGGGCTGCCCAAGGCTACTCCTACAATGAGCAGTTCTTC.

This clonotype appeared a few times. For the CDR3, the DNA is TGTGCCAGCAGTGTCCGAACTAGGCTAGCGAGTTACAATGAGCAGTTCTTC. It is translated as CASSVRTRLASYNEQFF. The gene calls are TRBV6-4 and TRBJ2-1; D might be TRBD2 (6 bases). Germline-derived CDR1 and CDR2 are MRHNA and SNTAGT. The CDR3 is 17 residues long. Trimming took off 4 bases at V and 4 bases at J, with 20 bases between the two ends.

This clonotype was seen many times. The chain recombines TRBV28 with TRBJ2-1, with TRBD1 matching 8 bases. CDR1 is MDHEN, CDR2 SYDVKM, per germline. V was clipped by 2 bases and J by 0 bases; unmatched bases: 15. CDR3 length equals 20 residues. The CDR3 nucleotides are TGTGCCAGCAGTTTAAAGGCAGGGGGCGCGTTGGGCAGCTCCTACAATGAGCAGTTCTTC. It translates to CASSLKAGGALGSSYNEQFF.

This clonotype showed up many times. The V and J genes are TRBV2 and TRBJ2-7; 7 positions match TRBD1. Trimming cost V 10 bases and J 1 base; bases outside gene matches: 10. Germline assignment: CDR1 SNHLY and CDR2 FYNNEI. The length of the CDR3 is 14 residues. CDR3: CAITDRAVSYEQYF. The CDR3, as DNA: TGTGCCATTACCGACAGGGCTGTATCCTACGAGCAGTACTTC.

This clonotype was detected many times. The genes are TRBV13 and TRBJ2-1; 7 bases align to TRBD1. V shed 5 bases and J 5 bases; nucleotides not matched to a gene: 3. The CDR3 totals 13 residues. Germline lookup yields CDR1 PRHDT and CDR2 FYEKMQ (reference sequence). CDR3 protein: CASSTGQDNEQFF. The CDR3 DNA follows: TGTGCCAGCAGCACCGGACAGGACAATGAGCAGTTCTTC.

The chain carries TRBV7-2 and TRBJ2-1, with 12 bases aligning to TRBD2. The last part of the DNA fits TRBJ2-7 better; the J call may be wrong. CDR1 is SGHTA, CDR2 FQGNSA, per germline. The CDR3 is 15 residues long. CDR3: CASSLGLAGYNEQYF. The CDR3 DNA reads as TGTGCCAGCAGCTTGGGACTAGCGGGTTACAATGAGCAGTACTTC.

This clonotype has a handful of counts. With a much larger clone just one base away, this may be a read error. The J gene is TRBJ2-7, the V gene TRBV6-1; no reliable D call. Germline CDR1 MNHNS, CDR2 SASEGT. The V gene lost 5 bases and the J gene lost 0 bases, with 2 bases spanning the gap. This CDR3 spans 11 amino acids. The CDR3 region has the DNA TGTGCCAGCAGTAACTCCTACGAGCAGTACTTC. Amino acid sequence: CASSNSYEQYF.

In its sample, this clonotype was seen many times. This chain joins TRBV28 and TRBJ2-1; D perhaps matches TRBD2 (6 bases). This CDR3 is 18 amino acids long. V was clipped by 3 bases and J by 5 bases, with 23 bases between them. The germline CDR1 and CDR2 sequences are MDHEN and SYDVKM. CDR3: CASSFRSGALPGDNEQFF. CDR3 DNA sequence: TGTGCCAGCAGTTTTCGATCTGGGGCACTCCCGGGAGACAATGAGCAGTTCTTC.

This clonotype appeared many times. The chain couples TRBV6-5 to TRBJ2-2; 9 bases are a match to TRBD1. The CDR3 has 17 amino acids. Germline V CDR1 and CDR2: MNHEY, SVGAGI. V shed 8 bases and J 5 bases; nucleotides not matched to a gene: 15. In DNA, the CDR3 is TGTGCCAGCGTTACCAGGGGGGGACAGGGACGGACCGGGGAGCTGTTTTTT. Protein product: CASVTRGGQGRTGELFF.

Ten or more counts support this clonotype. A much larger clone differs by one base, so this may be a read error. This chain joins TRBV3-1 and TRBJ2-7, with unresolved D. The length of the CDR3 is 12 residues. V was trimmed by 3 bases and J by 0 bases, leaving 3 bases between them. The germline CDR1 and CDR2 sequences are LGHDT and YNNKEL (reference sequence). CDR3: CASSHSSYEQYF. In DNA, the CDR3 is TGTGCCAGCAGCCACAGCTCCTACGAGCAGTACTTC.

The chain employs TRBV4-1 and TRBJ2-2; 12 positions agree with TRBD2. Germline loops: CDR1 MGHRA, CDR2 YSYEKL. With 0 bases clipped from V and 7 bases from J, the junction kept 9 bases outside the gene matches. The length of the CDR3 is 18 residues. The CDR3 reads CASSQDPLAGGPHGELFF. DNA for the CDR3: TGCGCCAGCAGCCAAGACCCGCTAGCGGGAGGGCCTCACGGGGAGCTGTTTTTT.